One and the same sample provided the 14 T cell receptor beta chains below, sequenced in a study of blood T cell repertoires in COVID-19. Here immunoSEQ multiplex PCR was the method, and the copy in TCRdb shows in-frame clones only, minus some. The sample holds about 220,000 clones, 70% to 85% seen once. What was sequenced was PBMCs or T cells enriched from blood (not recorded which). These TCRs come from a woman in her sixties or seventies who had recovered from COVID-19.

The chain carries TRBV27 and TRBJ1-1; tentatively, D is TRBD1 (5 bases). Germline lookup yields CDR1 MNHEY and CDR2 SMNVEV (reference sequence). V shed 4 bases and J shed 5 bases, with 14 bases lying between them. This CDR3 comprises 14 residues. CDR3: CASSYMGPRTEAFF. CDR3 nucleotides: TGTGCCAGCAGTTATATGGGGCCGAGGACTGAAGCTTTCTTT.

The V and J genes are TRBV5-5 and TRBJ1-6; D is unresolved. From germline, CDR1 is SGHKS and CDR2 YYEKEE (reference sequence). Trimming removed 6 bases from V and 5 bases from J, with 9 bases in between. The CDR3 sequence is 13 residues long. DNA of the CDR3: TGTGCCAGCACCGAACAACATAATTCACCCCTCCACTTT. Translated: CASTEQHNSPLHF. The variable domain in full, completed from reference TRBV5-5 and TRBJ1-6, reads DAGVTQSPTHLIKTRGQQVTLRCSPISGHKSVSWYQQVLGQGPQFIFQYYEKEERGRGNFPDRFSARQFPNYSSELNVNALLLGDSALYLCASTEQHNSPLHFGNGTRLTVT.

This clone appeared a single time. This chain joins TRBV13 and TRBJ2-5, with D possibly TRBD1 on 5 matching bases. Trimming removed 5 bases at V and 5 bases at J, with 6 bases between. The CDR3 runs 11 residues. Germline loops: CDR1 PRHDT, CDR2 FYEKMQ (reference sequence). Here the CDR3 reads CASSGAETQYF. The CDR3 nucleotides read TGTGCCAGCAGCGGGGCGGAGACCCAGTACTTC.

V usage is TRBV2 and J usage is TRBJ1-2; D ambiguous. CDR1 and CDR2 (germline): SNHLY, FYNNEI. Trimming took 3 bases from V and 5 from J, leaving 13 bases between them. The CDR3 covers 14 residues. The CDR3 coding sequence is TGTGCCAGCAGTGATGGGCCCTACCATTATGGCTACACCTTC. Translation: CASSDGPYHYGYTF.

The rearrangement links TRBV7-8 to TRBJ2-7; tentatively, D is TRBD1 (6 bases). V lost 1 base and J 4 bases, leaving 11 bases between the germline ends. The V gene's germline CDR1 is SGHVS and CDR2 FQNEAQ. CDR3 size: 14 residues. CDR3 amino acids: CASSLGTVLYEQYF. In DNA, the CDR3 is TGTGCCAGCAGCTTAGGGACAGTATTGTACGAGCAGTACTTC.

The chain is built from TRBV7-2 and TRBJ2-1; a weak D match, TRBD2 (5 bases). The CDR3 loop spans 14 amino acids. Trimming pared 2 bases from V and 4 bases from J, leaving 9 bases between. Germline V gene data show CDR1 as SGHTA and CDR2 as FQGNSA. CDR3 coding DNA: TGTGCCAGCAGCTTACTGACTATTTACAATGAGCAGTTCTTC. The encoded protein is CASSLLTIYNEQFF.

The table lists this clone with a few counts. The chain couples TRBV10-3 to TRBJ1-4, with TRBD1 matching over 7 bases. The germline V gene encodes CDR1 ENHRY and CDR2 SYGVKD. The CDR3 runs 15 residues. Germline trimming cut 0 bases from V and 8 bases from J; bases unmatched to any gene: 6. The DNA for the CDR3 is TGTGCCATCAGTGAGTCAGACAGGGCAGGCGAAAAACTGTTTTTT. This sequence encodes CAISESDRAGEKLFF.

This chain links TRBV5-1 with TRBJ2-7; 8 bases fit TRBD1. CDR1 is SGHRS and CDR2 is YFSETQ in the germline V gene. The CDR3 has 16 residues. Losses at the gene ends were 4 bases for V and 3 bases for J; bases not matched to a gene: 12. The CDR3 nucleotides read TGCGCCAGCAGCACCACAGAAAGGACAGGGAACTACGAGCAGTACTTC. This sequence encodes CASSTTERTGNYEQYF.

The rearrangement uses TRBV5-6 and TRBJ2-7; 13 bases are a match to TRBD2. This CDR3 has 16 residues. In germline, CDR1 is SGHDT, CDR2 YYEEEE. Germline trimming cut 4 bases from V and 2 bases from J; bases unmatched to any gene: 6. The DNA of the CDR3 is TGTGCCAGCAGCATCCGACTAGCGGGAGGCCCCTACGAGCAGTACTTC. Translation: CASSIRLAGGPYEQYF. Based on the CDR3 plus reference TRBV5-6 and TRBJ2-7, the full variable domain is DAGVTQSPTHLIKTRGQQVTLRCSPKSGHDTVSWYQQALGQGPQFIFQYYEEEERQRGNFPDRFSGHQFPNYSSELNVNALLLGDSALYLCASSIRLAGGPYEQYFGPGTRLTVT.

This chain connects TRBV5-4 to TRBJ1-2; no clear D. The CDR3 sequence is 13 residues long. The V gene lost 0 bases and the J gene lost 3 bases, with 6 bases spanning the gap. The germline gives CDR1 SGHNT, CDR2 YYREEE (reference sequence). CDR3 sequence: CASSLDSDYGYTF. As DNA, the CDR3 is TGTGCCAGCAGCTTGGACAGTGACTATGGCTACACCTTC.

The chain employs TRBV7-9 and TRBJ2-7; TRBD1 agrees at 7 bases. V gave up 2 bases and J gave up 5 bases; unmatched junction bases: 0. The CDR3 covers 12 residues. Germline values: CDR1 SEHNR, CDR2 FQNEAQ (reference sequence). CDR3 protein: CASSLTGDEQYF. The DNA for the CDR3 is TGTGCCAGCAGCTTAACAGGGGACGAGCAGTACTTC.

The chain employs TRBV30 and TRBJ2-1; 10 nucleotides align to TRBD2. From germline, CDR1 is GTSNPN and CDR2 SVGIG (reference sequence). V was pared by 4 bases and J by 0 bases, with 15 bases of the junction left unmatched. The CDR3 length is 19 residues. The CDR3 protein is CAWTPTPSGGPLSYNEQFF. The CDR3 DNA reads TGTGCCTGGACCCCAACCCCTAGCGGGGGCCCCCTCTCCTACAATGAGCAGTTCTTC.

The gene calls are TRBV10-3 and TRBJ2-3; a possible D gene is TRBD1 (6 bases). V lost 4 bases, J lost 1 base, and 12 bases lay in between. CDR1 and CDR2 (germline): ENHRY, SYGVKD. The CDR3 consists of 15 residues. CDR3: CAISGAAGGTDTQYF. CDR3 bases: TGTGCCATCAGTGGTGCGGCAGGGGGCACAGATACGCAGTATTTT.

The V and J genes are TRBV9 and TRBJ1-4, with 9 bases identical to TRBD1. CDR3 length equals 15 residues. Germline trimming cut 0 bases from V and 8 bases from J; bases unmatched to any gene: 5. CDR1 SGDLS and CDR2 YYNGEE come from the germline V gene. The CDR3 DNA follows: TGTGCCAGCAGCGTAGGGGACAGGGAAGTCGAAAAACTGTTTTTT. This translates into CASSVGDREVEKLFF. Variable domain in full (rest from reference TRBV9 and TRBJ1-4): DSGVTQTPKHLITATGQRVTLRCSPRSGDLSVYWYQQSLDQGLQFLIQYYNGEERAKGNILERFSAQQFPDLHSELNLSSLELGDSALYFCASSVGDREVEKLFFGSGTQLSVL.